A selection of T cell receptor beta chains follows, all from one sample in a study of blood T cell repertoires in COVID-19. The protocol was immunoSEQ multiplex PCR, while the TCRdb copy is restricted to in-frame clones and leaves out a portion. The sample holds hundreds of thousands of clones, around 90% seen once. The sample taken for sequencing was peripheral blood. Source of these receptors: a man in his 60s who had recovered from COVID-19. Both conserved end residues are part of each CDR3. The order of the fields is J gene, V gene, clone size, D gene, CDR3 protein, CDR3 DNA. D genes are given only for firm matches. The size field is filled for only some rows; it gives once, few, many or a size class.

TRBJ1-1	TRBV19	-	TRBD1	CASSTWTGNTEAFF	TGTGCCAGTAGTACCTGGACAGGGAACACTGAAGCTTTCTTT
TRBJ2-7	TRBV30	once	-	CAWGKGEYEQYF	TGTGCCTGGGGGAAAGGGGAATACGAGCAGTACTTC
TRBJ1-5	TRBV21-1	-	-	CASSKIQGAESNQPQHF	TGTGCCAGCAGCAAAATTCAGGGGGCTGAAAGCAATCAGCCCCAGCATTTT
TRBJ2-3	TRBV18	-	-	CASSPLVSLTDTQYF	TGTGCCAGCTCACCACTAGTGAGTCTAACAGATACGCAGTATTTT
TRBJ2-2	TRBV10-3	-	TRBD2	CASHGTSYTGELFF	TGTGCCTCCCATGGGACTAGTTACACCGGGGAGCTGTTTTTT
TRBJ2-7	TRBV3-1/TRBV3-2	-	TRBD2	CASSHSGSSYEQYF	TGTGCCAGCAGCCATAGCGGGAGCTCCTACGAGCAGTACTTC
TRBJ1-2	TRBV28	-	TRBD1	CASSTIGTGRLYGYTF	TGTGCCAGCAGTACCATCGGGACAGGGCGACTCTATGGCTACACCTTC
TRBJ1-1	TRBV12-5	-	-	CASGGRGGTEAFF	TGTGCTAGTGGTGGCCGAGGGGGCACTGAAGCTTTCTTT
TRBJ2-3	TRBV3-1/TRBV3-2	-	-	CASSQTHTGMTQYF	TGTGCCAGCAGCCAGACCCACACAGGGATGACGCAGTATTTT
TRBJ2-1	TRBV6-5	-	-	CASSYSRFLTDEQFF	TGTGCCAGCAGTTACTCGAGGTTCCTTACCGATGAGCAGTTCTTC
TRBJ1-4	TRBV5-1	-	TRBD1	CASSLAGGDEKLFF	TGCGCCAGCAGCTTGGCAGGGGGAGATGAAAAACTGTTTTTT
TRBJ2-1	TRBV7-2	-	TRBD2	CASSRTSGYNEQFF	TGTGCCAGCAGCCGGACTAGCGGTTACAATGAGCAGTTCTTC
TRBJ2-7	TRBV5-6	-	TRBD2	CASSLDYRTSGRNEQYF	TGTGCCAGCAGCTTAGATTACAGGACTAGCGGGAGAAACGAGCAGTACTTC
TRBJ2-4	TRBV27	-	TRBD1	CASRQLGGGNIQYF	TGTGCCAGCAGGCAGCTAGGGGGCGGGAACATTCAGTACTTC
TRBJ2-7	TRBV29-1	-	-	CSVVRWGPLYEQYF	TGCAGCGTTGTTAGGTGGGGGCCACTCTACGAGCAGTACTTC
TRBJ1-2	TRBV29-1	-	TRBD1	CSAPGQDYGYTF	TGCAGCGCTCCGGGACAGGACTATGGCTACACCTTC
TRBJ1-5	TRBV23-1	-	-	CASSQVCGHKHF	TGCGCCAGCAGTCAAGTGTGTGGCCACAAGCATTTT
TRBJ1-2	TRBV2	few	TRBD1	CASSRQGGTYGYTF	TGTGCCAGCAGCCGACAGGGGGGGACCTATGGCTACACCTTC
TRBJ1-6	TRBV7-3	-	-	CASSLEGGRYSPLHF	TGTGCCAGCAGCTTAGAAGGAGGAAGGTATTCACCCCTCCACTTT
TRBJ1-2	TRBV7-2	-	-	CASSPTVGRRDGYTF	TGTGCCAGCAGCCCCACCGTCGGCAGGCGAGATGGCTACACCTTC
TRBJ1-6	TRBV28	few	TRBD1	CASSSPGQGGKSPLHF	TGTGCCAGCAGTTCTCCGGGACAGGGGGGAAAATCACCCCTCCACTTT
TRBJ2-7	TRBV6-5	-	TRBD2	CASWGLAASYEQYF	TGTGCCAGCTGGGGACTAGCGGCCTCCTACGAGCAGTACTTC
TRBJ2-3	TRBV5-4	-	-	CASSRSDRASRDTQYF	TGTGCCAGCAGCAGGTCCGACCGCGCTTCGAGGGATACGCAGTATTTT
TRBJ2-3	TRBV24-1	-	TRBD2	CATSEGGRVPDTQYF	TGTGCCACCAGTGAGGGCGGGAGGGTCCCAGATACGCAGTATTTT
TRBJ1-1	TRBV27	few	-	CASSLLDSTEAFF	TGTGCCAGCAGTTTACTGGACAGCACTGAAGCTTTCTTT
TRBJ2-2	TRBV18	-	-	CASSPWRSNTGELFF	TGTGCCAGCTCACCGTGGCGGTCGAACACCGGGGAGCTGTTTTTT
TRBJ2-2	TRBV2	-	-	CASSEYRNTGELFF	TGTGCCAGCAGTGAGTACAGAAACACCGGGGAGCTGTTTTTT
TRBJ2-1	TRBV19	-	TRBD2	CASTPGVAGGFSSYNEQFF	TGTGCCAGTACCCCAGGGGTAGCGGGAGGTTTCAGCTCCTACAATGAGCAGTTCTTC
TRBJ1-6	TRBV9	-	TRBD1	CASSAAGQSNSPLHF	TGTGCCAGCAGCGCCGCGGGACAGAGTAATTCACCCCTCCACTTT
TRBJ2-7	TRBV6-5	-	-	CASRGLWGEQYF	TGTGCCAGCAGGGGGCTCTGGGGCGAGCAGTACTTC
TRBJ2-5	TRBV5-4	-	TRBD2	CASSAPRGEQETQYF	TGTGCCAGCAGCGCCCCCCGGGGGGAACAAGAGACCCAGTACTTC
TRBJ2-3	TRBV6-2/TRBV6-3	-	-	CASSPHRSRDTQYF	TGTGCCAGCAGTCCCCACAGAAGCAGGGATACGCAGTATTTT
TRBJ2-5	TRBV5-1	-	TRBD2	CASSLAAAGGQETQYF	TGCGCCAGCAGCTTGGCAGCAGCGGGGGGACAGGAGACCCAGTACTTC
TRBJ2-7	TRBV7-8	-	-	CASSNQGGLYEQYF	TGTGCCAGCAGCAACCAGGGGGGACTCTACGAGCAGTACTTC
TRBJ1-4	TRBV27	-	TRBD1	CASRKGQRGEKLFF	TGTGCCAGCAGGAAGGGACAGAGAGGGGAAAAACTGTTTTTT
TRBJ2-6	TRBV10-2	-	-	CASRTGRTGANVLTF	TGCGCCAGCAGGACAGGGAGGACTGGGGCCAACGTCCTGACTTTC
TRBJ2-3	TRBV19	few	-	CATDGGGTDTQYF	TGTGCCACCGACGGAGGAGGGACAGATACGCAGTATTTT
TRBJ2-2	TRBV6-5	-	TRBD2	CASALAAMNTGELFF	TGTGCCAGCGCGCTAGCGGCGATGAACACCGGGGAGCTGTTTTTT
TRBJ2-5	TRBV7-6	-	TRBD2	CASSSGTSGETQYF	TGTGCCAGCAGCTCCGGGACTAGCGGTGAGACCCAGTACTTC
TRBJ2-3	TRBV6-1	-	-	CASSETRADTQYF	TGTGCCAGCAGTGAAACCAGGGCTGATACGCAGTATTTT
TRBJ1-1	TRBV11-2	-	TRBD1	CASSFQTGTEAFF	TGTGCCAGCAGCTTCCAGACAGGGACTGAAGCTTTCTTT
TRBJ1-1	TRBV6-5	-	TRBD1	CASTRTGANTEAFF	TGTGCCAGCACCAGGACAGGAGCGAACACTGAAGCTTTCTTT